What follows are 3 T cell receptor beta chains derived from one specimen sequenced in a study of blood T cell repertoires in COVID-19. The method was immunoSEQ multiplex PCR; TCRdb's version includes in-frame clones alone and lacks a portion of them. Of 70,000 to 100,000 clones listed, over 70% are singletons. The specimen was peripheral blood. The receptors were gathered from a woman aged 50 to 65 with acute or convalescent COVID-19.

The rearrangement uses TRBV19 and TRBJ1-5; D remains unclear. V dropped 3 bases and J dropped 3 bases, with 6 bases sitting between them. This CDR3 region has 13 residues. Germline CDR1 is LNHDA and CDR2 is SQIVND (reference sequence). CDR3 sequence reads: CASSIELNQPQHF. The CDR3 bases are TGTGCCAGTAGTATCGAACTCAATCAGCCCCAGCATTTT.

This CDR3 reads CASSSFRTGGPYGYTF. The DNA of the CDR3 is TGTGCCAGCAGTTCCTTCAGGACAGGCGGGCCCTATGGCTACACCTTC. The chain has TRBV2 and TRBJ1-2; 7 positions match TRBD1. The germline CDR1 and CDR2 sequences are SNHLY and FYNNEI. The V gene end was trimmed by 5 bases and the J gene end by 4 bases; junction bases not matched to a gene: 13. The CDR3 runs 16 residues.

This chain links TRBV28 with TRBJ1-1, with D possibly being TRBD1 (6 bases). Trimming removed 6 bases from V and 0 bases from J, with 17 bases in between. The CDR3 runs to 16 residues. CDR1 and CDR2 (germline): MDHEN, SYDVKM. CDR3 sequence (DNA): TGTGCCAGCAGCACCTTCCGGGGGGCAGTGAACACTGAAGCTTTCTTT. Translating gives CASSTFRGAVNTEAFF.